This is a list of T cell receptor beta chains from one sample in a study of CD8+ T cells in alopecia areata. Clones were read by immunoSEQ multiplex PCR, and TCRdb kept only the in-frame ones, dropping some. The sample holds about 64,000 clones, 40% to 50% seen once. The sample taken for sequencing was NKG2D-low CD8+ T cells sorted from blood. The receptor source for this set is a human donor with alopecia areata. The CDR3 runs from the conserved cysteine through the conserved F or W. Each record gives: D gene, J gene, V gene, clone size, CDR3 DNA, CDR3 protein. A D gene is named only where the DNA matches it firmly. Size is omitted from some rows. Given values are once, few, many or a class for expanded clones.

>-|TRBJ1-2|TRBV4-1|-
TGCGCCAGCAGCCAAGATTCGGTCTTCTATGGCTACACCTTC
CASSQDSVFYGYTF
>TRBD2|TRBJ2-1|TRBV5-1|-
TGCGCCAGCAGCCCTCTGACTAGCGGGAGGGCCGCCTACAATGAGCAGTTCTTC
CASSPLTSGRAAYNEQFF
>TRBD1|TRBJ2-3|TRBV27|-
TGTGCCAGCAGTCCGCTCCGGACAGGGGGCAGCACAGATACGCAGTATTTT
CASSPLRTGGSTDTQYF
>-|TRBJ2-7|TRBV5-6|few
TGTGCCAGCAGCTTGGCCGGCAGATACGAGCAGTACTTC
CASSLAGRYEQYF
>-|TRBJ2-2|TRBV7-8|few
TGTGCCACCTCAGACTTGAACACCGGGGAGCTGTTTTTT
CATSDLNTGELFF
>-|TRBJ2-7|TRBV7-9|-
TGTGCCAGCAGCTTAGCTGGGGGGCGCCAAGCCTACGAGCAGTACTTC
CASSLAGGRQAYEQYF
>-|TRBJ2-7|TRBV15|few
TGTGCCACCAGTCAAGAGATCGGGGGAAGGGAGCAGTACTTC
CATSQEIGGREQYF
>TRBD1|TRBJ1-1|TRBV29-1|-
TGCAGCGTTGAGGGGGTTCCACAGGGGGCTTACGGTGAAGCTTTCTTT
CSVEGVPQGAYGEAFF
>-|TRBJ1-1|TRBV20-1|-
TGCAACGGGCCCATTGGCACTGAAGCTTTCTTT
CNGPIGTEAFF
>TRBD1|TRBJ2-7|TRBV7-8|-
TGTGCCAGCAGCTTCAGGACAGGGGGCTACGAGCAGTACTTC
CASSFRTGGYEQYF